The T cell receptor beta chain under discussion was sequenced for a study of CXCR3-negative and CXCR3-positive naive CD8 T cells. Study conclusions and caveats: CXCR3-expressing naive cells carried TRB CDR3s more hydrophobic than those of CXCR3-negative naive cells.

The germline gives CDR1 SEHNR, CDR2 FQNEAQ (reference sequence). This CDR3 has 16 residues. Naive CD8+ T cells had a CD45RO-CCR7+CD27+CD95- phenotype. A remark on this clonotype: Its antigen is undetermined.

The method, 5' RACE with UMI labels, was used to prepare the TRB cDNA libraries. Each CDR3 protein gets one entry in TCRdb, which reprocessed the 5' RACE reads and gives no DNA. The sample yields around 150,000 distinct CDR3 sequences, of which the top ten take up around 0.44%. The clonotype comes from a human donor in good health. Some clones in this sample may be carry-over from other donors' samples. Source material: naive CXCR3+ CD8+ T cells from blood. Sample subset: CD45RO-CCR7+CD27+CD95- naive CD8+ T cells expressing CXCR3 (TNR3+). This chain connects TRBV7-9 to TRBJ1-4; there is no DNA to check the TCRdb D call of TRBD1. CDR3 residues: CASSPLGARFVGKTVF.